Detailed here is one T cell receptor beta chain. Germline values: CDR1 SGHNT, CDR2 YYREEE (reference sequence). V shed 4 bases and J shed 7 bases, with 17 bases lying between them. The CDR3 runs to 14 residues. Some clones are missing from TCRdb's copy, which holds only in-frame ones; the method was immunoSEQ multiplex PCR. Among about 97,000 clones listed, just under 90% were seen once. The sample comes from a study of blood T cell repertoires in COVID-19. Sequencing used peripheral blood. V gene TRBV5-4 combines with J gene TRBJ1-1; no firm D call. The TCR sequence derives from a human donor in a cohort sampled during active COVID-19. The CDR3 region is CASSEGGRSNEAFF. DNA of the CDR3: TGTGCCAGCAGCGAGGGCGGTCGGAGTAATGAAGCTTTCTTT.